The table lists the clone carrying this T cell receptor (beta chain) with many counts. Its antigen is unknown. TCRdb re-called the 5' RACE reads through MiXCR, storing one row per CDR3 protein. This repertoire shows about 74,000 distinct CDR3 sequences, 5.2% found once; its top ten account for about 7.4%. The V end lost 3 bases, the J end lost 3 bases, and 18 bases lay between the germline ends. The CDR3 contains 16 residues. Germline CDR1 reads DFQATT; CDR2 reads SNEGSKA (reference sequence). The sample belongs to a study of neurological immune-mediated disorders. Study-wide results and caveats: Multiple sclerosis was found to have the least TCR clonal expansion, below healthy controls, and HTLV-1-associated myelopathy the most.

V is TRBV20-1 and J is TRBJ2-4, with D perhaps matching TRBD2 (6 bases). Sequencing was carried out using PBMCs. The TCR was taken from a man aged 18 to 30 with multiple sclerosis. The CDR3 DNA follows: TGCAGTGCTAGCGACCTGGCGGGGAAGGGCAAAAACATTCAGTACTTC. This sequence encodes CSASDLAGKGKNIQYF.